Listed below are T cell receptor beta chains from one sample, sequenced in a study of beta chain features in type 1 diabetes. Produced via immunoSEQ multiplex PCR; TCRdb's table is partial and in-frame only. The table has 300,000 to 450,000 clones, roughly 9.8% seen once. Material: central memory CD4+ T cells from blood. These receptor sequences come from a man between 25 and 39 years old with type 1 diabetes. Each CDR3 is given with its conserved first and last residue. D genes are given only for firm matches. The size entry is marked missing in some rows and otherwise reads once, few, many or a size class.

few	-	TRBV28	TRBJ2-1	CASGDSGKLRNEQFF	TGTGCCAGCGGTGATAGCGGAAAATTGAGAAATGAGCAGTTCTTC
-	-	TRBV6-6	TRBJ1-1	CASSGDSKMNTEAFF	TGTGCCAGCAGTGGTGACAGCAAAATGAACACTGAAGCTTTCTTT
-	-	TRBV28	TRBJ1-4	CASNSLGRTTNEKLFF	TGTGCCAGCAACTCCCTCGGGAGAACAACTAATGAAAAACTGTTTTTT
few	TRBD1	TRBV7-2	TRBJ2-5	CASSRDREETQYF	TGTGCCAGCAGCCGGGACAGGGAAGAGACCCAGTACTTC
many	TRBD1	TRBV5-4	TRBJ1-2	CASSLGTGSYGYTF	TGTGCCAGCAGCTTGGGGACAGGGAGCTATGGCTACACCTTC
-	-	TRBV7-2	TRBJ1-4	CASSFRAGPLEKLFF	TGTGCCAGCAGCTTTAGGGCAGGTCCTTTGGAAAAACTGTTTTTT
few	TRBD1	TRBV7-8	TRBJ2-1	CASSLLGQSEQFF	TGTGCCAGCAGCTTGCTGGGACAGTCTGAGCAGTTCTTC
many	-	TRBV7-9	TRBJ1-2	CASSLGVLGHGYTF	TGTGCCAGCAGCTTAGGCGTCCTGGGCCATGGCTACACCTTC
few	TRBD1	TRBV4-1	TRBJ1-1	CASSQDPGTGNTEAFF	TGCGCCAGCAGCCAAGATCCCGGGACAGGGAACACTGAAGCTTTCTTT
-	-	TRBV7-3	TRBJ1-1	CASSLTMGTEAFF	TGTGCCAGCAGCTTAACTATGGGGACTGAAGCTTTCTTT
-	-	TRBV6-4	TRBJ2-1	CASSSQGYEQFF	TGTGCCAGCAGTTCACAGGGCTATGAGCAGTTCTTC
many	TRBD1	TRBV7-9	TRBJ2-4	CASSSRQGDIQYF	TGTGCCAGCAGCTCCAGACAGGGTGACATTCAGTACTTC
many	-	TRBV18	TRBJ2-3	CASSPPGQLTDTQYF	TGTGCCAGCTCACCACCGGGACAACTCACAGATACGCAGTATTTT
many	TRBD2	TRBV29-1	TRBJ2-1	CSVSSGRADEQFF	TGCAGCGTTTCTAGCGGGAGGGCCGATGAGCAGTTCTTC
many	-	TRBV7-9	TRBJ2-2	CASSYPGELFF	TGTGCCAGCAGCTACCCCGGGGAGCTGTTTTTT
-	-	TRBV15	TRBJ2-1	CATSRVDANEQFF	TGTGCCACCAGCAGAGTGGACGCCAATGAGCAGTTCTTC
many	TRBD1	TRBV27	TRBJ1-5	CASSLGTGSGGQPQHF	TGTGCCAGCAGTTTGGGGACAGGGTCTGGCGGTCAGCCCCAGCATTTT
many	-	TRBV7-7	TRBJ1-4	CASSLGVNEKLFF	TGTGCCAGCAGCCTAGGGGTTAACGAAAAACTGTTTTTT
-	-	TRBV4-3	TRBJ2-3	CASSPLADSTDTQYF	TGCGCCAGCAGCCCGTTAGCAGATAGCACAGATACGCAGTATTTT
-	TRBD1	TRBV29-1	TRBJ1-4	CSVPRGRRTNEKLFF	TGCAGCGTTCCCAGGGGGCGCAGAACTAATGAAAAACTGTTTTTT
-	-	TRBV5-1	TRBJ2-3	CASSFGGQGIDTQYF	TGTGCCAGCAGCTTTGGCGGGCAGGGGATAGATACGCAGTATTTT